These T cell receptor beta chains were read from a single sample in a study of early T cells in non-severe SARS-CoV-2 infection. TCRdb fed the 5' RACE reads into MiXCR, producing one record per CDR3 protein. The data contain 60,000 to 70,000 distinct CDR3 sequences, 4.9% of them singletons. The sample was whole blood. Every receptor here comes from an adult who was a healthcare worker with PCR-confirmed SARS-CoV-2 infection or an uninfected control (not recorded which). CDR3s leave out the opening cysteine and the closing phenylalanine or tryptophan. Fields, in order: J gene, V gene, CDR3 protein.

TRBJ2-2 TRBV11-2 ASSSRGSNTGELF
TRBJ1-5 TRBV20-1 SAGTVNQPQH
TRBJ2-7 TRBV7-2 ASSPSGGPSYEQY
TRBJ1-5 TRBV12-3/TRBV12-4 ASSFGQTSQPQH
TRBJ2-1 TRBV19 ASSMWQGARNEQF
TRBJ1-2 TRBV4-2 ASSQDLGYGYT
TRBJ2-1 TRBV7-2 ASSSRTSDEQF
TRBJ2-3 TRBV5-4 ASSFGSSADTDTQY
TRBJ2-2 TRBV4-1 ASSSRREGRTGELF
TRBJ2-7 TRBV7-6 ASSLEGESYEQY
TRBJ2-7 TRBV6-5 ASSGPGQYYEQY
TRBJ1-5 TRBV18 ASSPQAAGNQPQH
TRBJ1-1 TRBV20-1 SARDQARGSMNTEAF
TRBJ2-1 TRBV10-2 ASWDLGGPVDEQF
TRBJ2-7 TRBV11-2 ASSLGLGLAGRESEQY
TRBJ2-7 TRBV4-1 ASSHIDRPSYEQY
TRBJ1-1 TRBV7-2 ASSVTGAGRGAF
TRBJ2-5 TRBV9 ASSVSALAQETQY
TRBJ2-1 TRBV4-3 ASSQRGSRDEQF
TRBJ1-1 TRBV20-1 SASRGSNTEAF
TRBJ1-2 TRBV5-5 ASSLAVAGNGYT
TRBJ2-4 TRBV2 ASSGGATKNIQY
TRBJ1-1 TRBV4-3 ASSQEAGRTEAF
TRBJ2-1 TRBV3-1 ASSRLAGGIYNEQF
TRBJ2-7 TRBV30 AWGTGREQY
TRBJ2-3 TRBV7-8 ASSILGDRLGDTQY